The 14 T cell receptor beta chains given below trace back to one sample, sequenced in a study of cytomegalovirus exposure and HLA in healthy donors. This PCR relied on a set of 60 Vbeta primers and 13 Jbeta primers. The data were produced by immunoSEQ multiplex PCR, yet TCRdb's version contains in-frame clones alone and is incomplete. This sample has about 150,000 clones; around 75% occur once, and the top ten carry less than 8.5%. Source material: PBMCs. These receptors were taken from a man aged 30 to 39 in good health and CMV-seropositive.

This clone has just one count. This rearrangement joins TRBV10-3 to TRBJ2-1; D unclear. The CDR3 runs 15 residues. V gave up 3 bases and J gave up 0 bases, with 9 bases separating them. CDR1 is ENHRY and CDR2 is SYGVKD in the germline V gene. CDR3 nucleotide sequence: TGTGCCATCAGTGACGGGTTAAGCTCCTACAATGAGCAGTTCTTC. The encoded protein is CAISDGLSSYNEQFF.

The CDR3 region is CASSATATNEKLFF. CDR3 DNA sequence: TGTGCCAGCAGCGCTACAGCAACTAATGAAAAACTGTTTTTT. This chain links TRBV9 with TRBJ1-4; no clear D. This CDR3 is built from 14 residues. V was trimmed by 3 bases and J by 0 bases, leaving 6 bases between them. CDR1 and CDR2 (germline): SGDLS, YYNGEE.

J is TRBJ1-5 and V is TRBV25-1; weak D call: TRBD1 (5 bases). The germline V gene has CDR1 MGHDK and CDR2 SYGVNS. Trimming took off 10 bases at V and 3 bases at J, with 13 bases between the two ends. The CDR3 loop spans 13 amino acids. DNA for the CDR3: TGTGCCACCCAACGGGGGGACAATCAGCCCCAGCATTTT. It yields the protein CATQRGDNQPQHF.

This chain's CDR3 is CAISERLADTGELFF. In DNA, the CDR3 is TGTGCCATCAGTGAGAGACTAGCGGACACCGGGGAGCTGTTTTTT. The rearrangement uses TRBV10-3 and TRBJ2-2; 9 bases map to TRBD2. With V trimmed by 2 bases and J by 3 bases, 1 base remained unmatched. There are 15 residues in the CDR3. CDR1 and CDR2 (germline): ENHRY, SYGVKD.

The gene calls are TRBV10-2 and TRBJ2-2, with D uncertain. Trimming pared 6 bases from V and 4 bases from J, leaving 9 bases between. The CDR3 consists of 13 residues. From germline, CDR1 is WSHSY and CDR2 SAAADI. As DNA, the CDR3 is TGCGCCAGCAGCGCAGACTTCACCGGGGAGCTGTTTTTT. The encoded protein is CASSADFTGELFF.

J is TRBJ2-7 and V is TRBV11-2, with TRBD1 identical over 7 bases. Trimming removed 8 bases from V and 6 bases from J; junction bases left unmatched: 7. The CDR3 spans 12 residues. CDR1 is SGHAT and CDR2 is FQNNGV in the germline V gene. CDR3 DNA: TGTGCCAGCTTCCGACAGGGCACCGAGCAGTACTTC. It is translated as CASFRQGTEQYF.

CDR3 bases: TGTGCCAGCAGCTTACCGACCGGGACAGGGTCCTACGAGCAGTACTTC. Amino acids: CASSLPTGTGSYEQYF. V is TRBV5-6 and J is TRBJ2-7, with 9 bases fitting TRBD1. The germline V gene encodes CDR1 SGHDT and CDR2 YYEEEE. The CDR3 extends over 16 amino acids. V lost 2 bases and J lost 1; bases outside the gene matches: 7.

The chain links TRBV5-1 to TRBJ1-2; 10 bases are shared with TRBD1. With 5 bases clipped from V and 4 bases from J, the junction kept 11 bases outside the gene matches. The CDR3 has 16 residues. Germline V CDR1 and CDR2: SGHRS, YFSETQ. This chain's CDR3 is CASRERQGAFGYGYTF. The CDR3 DNA sequence: TGCGCCAGCAGGGAGCGACAGGGGGCTTTTGGCTATGGCTACACCTTC.

This chain uses TRBV9 with TRBJ1-2; perhaps TRBD1 as D (5 bases). Germline V gene data show CDR1 as SGDLS and CDR2 as YYNGEE. Trimming removed 0 bases at V and 5 bases at J, with 11 bases between. The CDR3 runs to 14 residues. The CDR3 spells CASSVATGAYGYTF. The CDR3 DNA follows: TGTGCCAGCAGCGTAGCAACAGGAGCATATGGCTACACCTTC.

This sequence joins TRBV11-2 and TRBJ2-5; 10 bases match TRBD2. CDR3 length equals 15 residues. V was clipped by 5 bases and J by 5 bases; unmatched bases: 8. Germline CDR1 and CDR2: SGHAT and FQNNGV. CDR3 DNA: TGTGCCAGCAGCCTCTCTAGCGGGAGTCATGAGACCCAGTACTTC. Protein sequence: CASSLSSGSHETQYF.

V and J are TRBV10-3 and TRBJ2-7, with a possible D match to TRBD1 (5 bases). Germline V lookup: CDR1 ENHRY, CDR2 SYGVKD. There are 13 residues in the CDR3. V was trimmed by 8 bases and J by 3 bases, leaving 14 bases between them. CDR3 sequence reads: CAIGAPNFYEQYF. The CDR3 DNA reads as TGTGCCATCGGGGCCCCAAACTTCTACGAGCAGTACTTC.

This clone was counted between two and nine times. The chain carries TRBV4-2 and TRBJ1-2; tentatively, D is TRBD1 (6 bases). CDR1 is LGHNA, CDR2 YNFKEQ, per germline. Deletions cut 4 bases from V and 4 bases from J, with 10 bases between. The CDR3 has 13 residues. This CDR3 reads CASSPDSSYGYTF. CDR3 in DNA: TGTGCCAGCAGCCCGGACAGCAGCTATGGCTACACCTTC.

This chain joins TRBV30 and TRBJ2-7, with D uncertain. Germline V gives CDR1 GTSNPN, CDR2 SVGIG (reference sequence). The CDR3 runs to 13 residues. The germline V and J ends were trimmed by 0 bases and 2 bases, with 8 bases remaining between them. Here the CDR3 reads CAWSVGGPYEQYF. CDR3 DNA sequence: TGTGCCTGGAGTGTAGGCGGCCCCTACGAGCAGTACTTC. Filled out from reference TRBV30 and TRBJ2-7, the complete variable domain reads SQTIHQWPATLVQPVGSPLSLECTVEGTSNPNLYWYRQAAGRGLQLLFYSVGIGQISSEVPQNLSASRPQDRQFILSSKKLLLSDSGFYLCAWSVGGPYEQYFGPGTRLTVT.

The chain has TRBV6-6 and TRBJ2-5; D perhaps matches TRBD1 (6 bases). The J call may not be correct, given that the DNA end is closer to TRBJ2-7. There are 14 residues in the CDR3. Germline V CDR1 and CDR2: MNHNY, SVGAGI (reference sequence). The CDR3 here is CASSIQGTSYEQYF. As DNA, the CDR3 is TGTGCCAGCAGTATACAGGGCACCTCCTACGAGCAGTACTTC.